This T cell receptor beta chain was sequenced for a study of blood T cell repertoires in COVID-19. Study details: Acute-phase and convalescent COVID-19 samples originated in the United States, Italy and Spain. The cDNA or gDNA used as material had been derived from T cells, B-cell-depleted T cells, or PBMCs.

The CDR3 totals 13 residues. J gave up 2 bases and V 4 bases, and 2 bases lay outside the gene matches. Per germline, CDR1 SGHTS and CDR2 YDEGEE. As originally analysed: Amplification of reference gene primers was used by the study to estimate nucleated cell counts. Assay: immunoSEQ multiplex PCR; the TCRdb copy retains only in-frame clones and omits some. That table furnishes V, J and clone size, whereas the DNA furnished D and trimming. The table records a few hundred thousand clones, about 84% of them present only once. V usage is TRBV5-8 and J usage is TRBJ1-2, with 7 bases fitting TRBD1. Input material: peripheral blood. This TCR came from a human donor in a cohort sampled during active COVID-19. CDR3 coding DNA: TGTGCCAGCAGCCGGGGACAGAACTATGGCTACACCTTC. Encoded protein: CASSRGQNYGYTF.